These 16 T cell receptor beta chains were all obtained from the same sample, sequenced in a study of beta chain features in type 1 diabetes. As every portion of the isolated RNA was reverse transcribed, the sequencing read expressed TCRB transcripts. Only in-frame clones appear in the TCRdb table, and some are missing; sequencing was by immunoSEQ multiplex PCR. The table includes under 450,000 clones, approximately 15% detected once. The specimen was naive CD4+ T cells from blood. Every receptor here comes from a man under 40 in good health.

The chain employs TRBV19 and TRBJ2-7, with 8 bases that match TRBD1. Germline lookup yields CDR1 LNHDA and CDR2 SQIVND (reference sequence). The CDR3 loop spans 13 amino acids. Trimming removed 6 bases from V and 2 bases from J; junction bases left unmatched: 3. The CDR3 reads CASSLTGAYEQYF. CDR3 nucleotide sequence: TGTGCCAGTAGCCTGACAGGGGCCTACGAGCAGTACTTC. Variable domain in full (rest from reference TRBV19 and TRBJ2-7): DGGITQSPKYLFRKEGQNVTLSCEQNLNHDAMYWYRQDPGQGLRLIYYSQIVNDFQKGDIAEGYSVSREKKESFPLTVTSAQKNPTAFYLCASSLTGAYEQYFGPGTRLTVT.

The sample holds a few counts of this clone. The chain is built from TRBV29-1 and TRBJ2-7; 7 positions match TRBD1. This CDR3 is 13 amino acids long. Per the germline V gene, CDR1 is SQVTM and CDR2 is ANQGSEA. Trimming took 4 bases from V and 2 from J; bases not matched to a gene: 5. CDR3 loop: CSVGRQGPYEQYF. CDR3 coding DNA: TGCAGCGTTGGGAGACAGGGCCCCTACGAGCAGTACTTC.

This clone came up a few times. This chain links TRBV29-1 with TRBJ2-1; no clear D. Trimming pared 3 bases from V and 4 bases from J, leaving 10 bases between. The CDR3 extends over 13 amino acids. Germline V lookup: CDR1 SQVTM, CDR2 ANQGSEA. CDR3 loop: CSVDSYPYNEQFF. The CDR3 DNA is TGCAGCGTTGACAGTTACCCTTACAATGAGCAGTTCTTC.

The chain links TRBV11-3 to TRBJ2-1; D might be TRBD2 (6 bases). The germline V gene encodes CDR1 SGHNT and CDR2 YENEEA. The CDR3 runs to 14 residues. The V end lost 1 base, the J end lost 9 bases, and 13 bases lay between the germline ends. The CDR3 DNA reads TGTGCCAGCAGCTTAGGACTAGGTCTGACTGAGCAGTTCTTC. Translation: CASSLGLGLTEQFF.

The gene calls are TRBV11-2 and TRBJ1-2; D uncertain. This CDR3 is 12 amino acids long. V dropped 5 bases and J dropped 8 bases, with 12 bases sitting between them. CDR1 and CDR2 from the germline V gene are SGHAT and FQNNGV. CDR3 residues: CASSPPGVGYTF. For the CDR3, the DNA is TGTGCCAGCAGCCCCCCCGGGGTCGGCTACACCTTC. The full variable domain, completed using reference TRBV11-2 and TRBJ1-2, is EAGVAQSPRYKIIEKRQSVAFWCNPISGHATLYWYQQILGQGPKLLIQFQNNGVVDDSQLPKDRFSAERLKGVDSTLKIQPAKLEDSAVYLCASSPPGVGYTFGSGTRLTVV.

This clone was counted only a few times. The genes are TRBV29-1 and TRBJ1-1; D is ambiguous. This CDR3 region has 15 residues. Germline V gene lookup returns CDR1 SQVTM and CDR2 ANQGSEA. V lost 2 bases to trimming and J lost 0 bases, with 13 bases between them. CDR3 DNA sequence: TGCAGCGTTGAAAGGGCCCTCGCAGTGAACACTGAAGCTTTCTTT. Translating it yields CSVERALAVNTEAFF.

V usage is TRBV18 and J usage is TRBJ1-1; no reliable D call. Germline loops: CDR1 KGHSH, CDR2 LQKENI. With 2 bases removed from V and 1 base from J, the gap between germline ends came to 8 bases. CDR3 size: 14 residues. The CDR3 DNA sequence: TGTGCCAGCTCACCAATAGGCAAGAACACTGAAGCTTTCTTT. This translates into CASSPIGKNTEAFF.

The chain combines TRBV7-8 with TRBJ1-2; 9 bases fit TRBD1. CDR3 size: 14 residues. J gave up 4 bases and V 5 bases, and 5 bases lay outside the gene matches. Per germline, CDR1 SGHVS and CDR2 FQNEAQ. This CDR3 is CASSGGQGTYGYTF. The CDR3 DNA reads TGTGCCAGCAGCGGAGGACAGGGGACCTATGGCTACACCTTC.

CDR3 amino acids: CSVAASNYGYTF. CDR3 DNA sequence: TGCAGCGTTGCAGCCTCTAACTATGGCTACACCTTC. The chain recombines TRBV29-1 with TRBJ1-2; no reliable D call. V was clipped by 4 bases and J by 0 bases, with 6 bases between them. Per germline, CDR1 SQVTM and CDR2 ANQGSEA. This CDR3 has 12 amino acids.

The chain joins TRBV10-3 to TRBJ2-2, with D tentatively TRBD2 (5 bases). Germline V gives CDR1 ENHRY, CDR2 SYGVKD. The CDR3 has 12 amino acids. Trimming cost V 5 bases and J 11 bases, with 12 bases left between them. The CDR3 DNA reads TGTGCCATCAGTAGTAGCGTGGACGAGCTGTTTTTT. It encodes CAISSSVDELFF.

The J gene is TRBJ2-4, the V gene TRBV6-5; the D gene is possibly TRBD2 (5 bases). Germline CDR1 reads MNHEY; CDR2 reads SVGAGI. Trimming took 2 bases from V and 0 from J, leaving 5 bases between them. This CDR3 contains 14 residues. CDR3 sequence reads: CASSYGGAKNIQYF. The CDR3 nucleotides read TGTGCCAGCAGTTACGGAGGAGCCAAAAACATTCAGTACTTC.

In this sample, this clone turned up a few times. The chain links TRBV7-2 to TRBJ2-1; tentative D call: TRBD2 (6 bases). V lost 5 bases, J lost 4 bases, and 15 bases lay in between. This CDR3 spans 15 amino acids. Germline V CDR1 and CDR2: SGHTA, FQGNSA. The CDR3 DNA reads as TGTGCCAGCAGCGCACAAGGCGGGATTTACAATGAGCAGTTCTTC. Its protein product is CASSAQGGIYNEQFF.

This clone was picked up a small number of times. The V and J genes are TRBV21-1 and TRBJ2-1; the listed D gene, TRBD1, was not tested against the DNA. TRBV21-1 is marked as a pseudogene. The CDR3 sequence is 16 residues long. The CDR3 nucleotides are TGTGCCAGCAGCAAGCGATGGGGCAGGGAAGACAATGAGCAGTTCTTC. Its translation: CASSKRWGREDNEQFF.

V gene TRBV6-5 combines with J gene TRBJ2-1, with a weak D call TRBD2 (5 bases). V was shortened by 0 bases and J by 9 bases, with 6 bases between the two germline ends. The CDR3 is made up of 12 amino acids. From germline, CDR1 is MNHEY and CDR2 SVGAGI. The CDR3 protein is CASSYSRGEQFF. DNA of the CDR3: TGTGCCAGCAGTTACTCCCGGGGTGAGCAGTTCTTC.

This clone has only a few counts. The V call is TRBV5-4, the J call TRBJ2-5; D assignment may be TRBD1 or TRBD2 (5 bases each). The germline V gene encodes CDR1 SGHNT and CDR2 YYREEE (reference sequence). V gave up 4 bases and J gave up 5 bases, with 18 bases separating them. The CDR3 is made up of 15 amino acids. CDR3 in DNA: TGTGCCAGCAGCCGGGACGGACTTAGGACGGAGACCCAGTACTTC. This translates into CASSRDGLRTETQYF.

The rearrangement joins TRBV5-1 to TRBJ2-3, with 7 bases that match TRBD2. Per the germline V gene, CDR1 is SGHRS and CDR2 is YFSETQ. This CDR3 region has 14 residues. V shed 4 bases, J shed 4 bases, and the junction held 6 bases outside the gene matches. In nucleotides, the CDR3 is TGCGCCAGCAGCCTGGACGGGGGGTCAGATACGCAGTATTTT. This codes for CASSLDGGSDTQYF.